This T cell receptor (beta chain) derives from a study of cytomegalovirus exposure and HLA in healthy donors. The PCR was carried out with 60 Vbeta primers and 13 Jbeta primers. Here immunoSEQ multiplex PCR was the method, and the copy in TCRdb shows in-frame clones only, minus some. This sample yields roughly 200,000 clones, of which 85% are seen a single time; 2% to 2.5% belongs to the top ten. All the people who gave samples were healthy bone marrow donors. There are 14 residues in the CDR3. After removal of 7 bases from V and 8 bases from J, the junction contained 7 bases not matched to a gene. The germline V gene encodes CDR1 LNHDA and CDR2 SQIVND (reference sequence). Details on this clone: Its target is not known.

Study-wide results and caveats: Most likely, a cluster of highly shared sequence variants arose as a sequencing artifact. Available immune exposure information was restricted to CMV serostatus only.

The sequenced material came from PBMCs. The J gene is TRBJ1-4, the V gene TRBV19; 10 bases align to TRBD1. This clonotype originated in a woman between 50 and 59 years old in good health and CMV-seronegative. DNA for the CDR3: TGTGCCAGTATCCGGACAGGGGGAGGAGAAAAACTGTTTTTT. This encodes CASIRTGGGEKLFF.